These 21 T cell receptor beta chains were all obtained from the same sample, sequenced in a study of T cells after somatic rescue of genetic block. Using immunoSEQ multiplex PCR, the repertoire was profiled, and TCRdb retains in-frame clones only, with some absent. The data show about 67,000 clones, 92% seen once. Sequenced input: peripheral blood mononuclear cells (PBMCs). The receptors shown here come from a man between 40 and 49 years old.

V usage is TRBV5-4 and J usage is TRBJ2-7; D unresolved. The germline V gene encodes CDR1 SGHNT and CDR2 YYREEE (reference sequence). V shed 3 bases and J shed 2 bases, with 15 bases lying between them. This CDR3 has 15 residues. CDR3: CASSSSSYKTYEQYF. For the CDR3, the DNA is TGTGCCAGCAGCTCCTCCAGCTATAAAACCTACGAGCAGTACTTC.

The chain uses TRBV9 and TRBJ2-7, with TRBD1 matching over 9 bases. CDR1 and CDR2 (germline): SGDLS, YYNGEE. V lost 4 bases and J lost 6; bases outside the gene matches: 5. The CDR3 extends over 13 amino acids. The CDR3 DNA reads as TGTGCCAGCAGCCCTCAGGGACAGGGCGAGCAGTACTTC. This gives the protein CASSPQGQGEQYF.

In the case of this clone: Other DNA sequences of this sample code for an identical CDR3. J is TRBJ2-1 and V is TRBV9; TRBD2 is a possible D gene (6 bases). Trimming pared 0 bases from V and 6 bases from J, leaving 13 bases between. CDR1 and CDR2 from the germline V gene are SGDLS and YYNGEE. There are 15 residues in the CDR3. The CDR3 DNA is TGTGCCAGCAGCGTAGGAGGTAGCGGACCCAATGAGCAGTTCTTC. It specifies CASSVGGSGPNEQFF.

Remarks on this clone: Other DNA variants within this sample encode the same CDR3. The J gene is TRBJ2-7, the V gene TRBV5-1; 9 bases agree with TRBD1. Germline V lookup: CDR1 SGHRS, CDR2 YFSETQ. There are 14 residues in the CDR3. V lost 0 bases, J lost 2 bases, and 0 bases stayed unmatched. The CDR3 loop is CASSLGQGAYEQYF. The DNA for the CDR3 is TGCGCCAGCAGCTTGGGACAGGGGGCCTACGAGCAGTACTTC.

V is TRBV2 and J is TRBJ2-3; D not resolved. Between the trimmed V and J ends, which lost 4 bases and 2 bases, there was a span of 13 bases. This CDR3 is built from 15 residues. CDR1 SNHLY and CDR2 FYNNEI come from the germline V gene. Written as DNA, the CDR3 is TGTGCCAGCAGTGTCCATTCCCTGCCCACAGATACGCAGTATTTT. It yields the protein CASSVHSLPTDTQYF. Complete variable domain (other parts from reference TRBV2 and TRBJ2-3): EPEVTQTPSHQVTQMGQEVILRCVPISNHLYFYWYRQILGQKVEFLVSFYNNEISEKSEIFDDQFSVERPDGSNFTLKIRSTKLEDSAMYFCASSVHSLPTDTQYFGPGTRLTVL.

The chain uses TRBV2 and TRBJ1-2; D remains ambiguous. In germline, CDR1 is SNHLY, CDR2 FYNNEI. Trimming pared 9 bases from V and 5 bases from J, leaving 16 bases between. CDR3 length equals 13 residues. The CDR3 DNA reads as TGTGCCAGATCCAGTTCCGACGCGTATGGCTACACCTTC. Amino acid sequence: CARSSSDAYGYTF.

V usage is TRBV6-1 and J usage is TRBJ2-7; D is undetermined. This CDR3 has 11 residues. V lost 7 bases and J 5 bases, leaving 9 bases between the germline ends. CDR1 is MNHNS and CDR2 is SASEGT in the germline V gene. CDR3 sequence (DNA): TGTGCCAGCACCCCTGGGCACGAGCAGTACTTC. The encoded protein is CASTPGHEQYF.

The CDR3: CASSTRQDYTQYF. The CDR3 nucleotides are TGTGCCAGCTCAACCCGACAGGACTATACGCAGTATTTT. The V call is TRBV18, the J call TRBJ2-3; D may be TRBD1 (6 bases). Trimming stripped 5 bases from V and 7 bases from J, with 13 bases between. This CDR3 has 13 amino acids. The germline V gene encodes CDR1 KGHSH and CDR2 LQKENI.

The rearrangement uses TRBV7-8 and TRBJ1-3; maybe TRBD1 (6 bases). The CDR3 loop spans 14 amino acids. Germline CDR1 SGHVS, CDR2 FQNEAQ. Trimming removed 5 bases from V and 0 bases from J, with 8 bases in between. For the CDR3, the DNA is TGTGCCAGCAGCCTGACAGGCTCTGGAAACACCATATATTTT. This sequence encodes CASSLTGSGNTIYF.

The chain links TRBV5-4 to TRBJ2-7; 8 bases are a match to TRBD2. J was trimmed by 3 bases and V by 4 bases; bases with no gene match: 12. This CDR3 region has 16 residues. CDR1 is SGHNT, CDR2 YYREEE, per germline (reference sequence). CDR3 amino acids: CASSPDLAGTIYEQYF. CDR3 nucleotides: TGTGCCAGCAGCCCGGATTTAGCGGGGACAATCTACGAGCAGTACTTC.

CDR3 residues: CASSLIRPTVGANVLTF. The CDR3 nucleotides read TGTGCCAGCAGTTTAATAAGGCCCACGGTAGGGGCCAACGTCCTGACTTTC. This chain uses TRBV28 with TRBJ2-6; D remains ambiguous. CDR1 and CDR2 from the germline V gene are MDHEN and SYDVKM. With 2 bases removed from V and 4 bases from J, the gap between germline ends came to 15 bases. The length of the CDR3 is 17 residues.

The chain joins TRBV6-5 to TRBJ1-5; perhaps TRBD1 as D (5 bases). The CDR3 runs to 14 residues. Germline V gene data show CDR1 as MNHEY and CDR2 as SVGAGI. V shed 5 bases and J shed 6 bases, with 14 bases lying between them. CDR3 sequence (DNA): TGTGCCAGCAGTCCCCGACGGGGCAGTCAGCCCCAGCATTTT. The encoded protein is CASSPRRGSQPQHF.

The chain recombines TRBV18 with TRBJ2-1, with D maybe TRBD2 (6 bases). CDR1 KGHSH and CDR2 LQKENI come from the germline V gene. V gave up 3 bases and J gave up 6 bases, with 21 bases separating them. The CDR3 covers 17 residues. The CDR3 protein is CASSPHPPAGTGNEQFF. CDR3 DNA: TGTGCCAGCTCACCCCACCCCCCCGCTGGGACTGGCAATGAGCAGTTCTTC.

DNA of the CDR3: TGTGCCAGCACAGCGGGGGACAATGAGCAGTTCTTC. This sequence encodes CASTAGDNEQFF. This rearrangement joins TRBV2 to TRBJ2-1; 8 positions agree with TRBD2. The CDR3 is 12 amino acids. Germline lookup yields CDR1 SNHLY and CDR2 FYNNEI. Trimming at V came to 7 bases and at J to 5 bases, leaving 1 base not matched to a gene. Together with reference TRBV2 and TRBJ2-1, the CDR3 gives the full variable domain: EPEVTQTPSHQVTQMGQEVILRCVPISNHLYFYWYRQILGQKVEFLVSFYNNEISEKSEIFDDQFSVERPDGSNFTLKIRSTKLEDSAMYFCASTAGDNEQFFGPGTRLTVL.

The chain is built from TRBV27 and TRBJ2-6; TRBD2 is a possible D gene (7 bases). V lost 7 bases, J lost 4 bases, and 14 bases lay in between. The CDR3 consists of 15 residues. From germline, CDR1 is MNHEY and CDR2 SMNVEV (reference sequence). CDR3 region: CASNPGGAGANVLTF. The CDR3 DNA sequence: TGTGCCAGCAACCCTGGGGGGGCAGGGGCCAACGTCCTGACTTTC.

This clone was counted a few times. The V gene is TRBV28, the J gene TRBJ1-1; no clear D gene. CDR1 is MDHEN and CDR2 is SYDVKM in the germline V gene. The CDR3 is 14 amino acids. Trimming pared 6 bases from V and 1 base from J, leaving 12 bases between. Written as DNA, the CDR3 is TGTGCCAGCAGACGAGAACACCGGAACACTGAAGCTTTCTTT. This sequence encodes CASRREHRNTEAFF.

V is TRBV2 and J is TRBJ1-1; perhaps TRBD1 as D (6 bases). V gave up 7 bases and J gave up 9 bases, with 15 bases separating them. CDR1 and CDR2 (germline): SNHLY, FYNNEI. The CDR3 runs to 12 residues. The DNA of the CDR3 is TGTGCCAGCACCTCGCTGGACAGCAAAGCTTTCTTT. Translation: CASTSLDSKAFF.

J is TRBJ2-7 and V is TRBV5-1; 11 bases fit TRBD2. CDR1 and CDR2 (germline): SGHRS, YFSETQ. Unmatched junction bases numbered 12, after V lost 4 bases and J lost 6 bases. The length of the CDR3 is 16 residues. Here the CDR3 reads CASSRTGLAVSGEQYF. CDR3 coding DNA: TGCGCCAGCAGCAGAACGGGACTAGCGGTATCGGGCGAGCAGTACTTC.

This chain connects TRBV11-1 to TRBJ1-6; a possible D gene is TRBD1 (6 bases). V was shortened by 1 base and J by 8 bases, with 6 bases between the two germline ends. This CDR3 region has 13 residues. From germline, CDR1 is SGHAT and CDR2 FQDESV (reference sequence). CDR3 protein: CASSLDRDSPLHF. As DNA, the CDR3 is TGTGCCAGCAGCTTAGACAGGGATTCACCCCTCCACTTT.

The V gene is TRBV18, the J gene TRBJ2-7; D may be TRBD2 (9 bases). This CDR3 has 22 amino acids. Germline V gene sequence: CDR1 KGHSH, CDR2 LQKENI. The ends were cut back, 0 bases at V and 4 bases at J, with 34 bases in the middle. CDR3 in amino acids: CASSPPPGSRQGSGRFLYEQYF. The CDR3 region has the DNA TGTGCCAGCTCACCACCGCCCGGAAGCCGACAGGGGAGCGGGAGGTTTCTTTACGAGCAGTACTTC. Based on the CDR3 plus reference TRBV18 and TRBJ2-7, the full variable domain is NAGVMQNPRHLVRRRGQEARLRCSPMKGHSHVYWYRQLPEEGLKFMVYLQKENIIDESGMPKERFSAEFPKEGPSILRIQQVVRGDSAAYFCASSPPPGSRQGSGRFLYEQYFGPGTRLTVT.

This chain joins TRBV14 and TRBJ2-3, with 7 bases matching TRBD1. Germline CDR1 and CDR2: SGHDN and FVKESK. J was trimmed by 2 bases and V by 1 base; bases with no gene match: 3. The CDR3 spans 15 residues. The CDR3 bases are TGTGCCAGCAGCCAAGTAGGGGGCCACACAGATACGCAGTATTTT. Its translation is CASSQVGGHTDTQYF.